The 21 T cell receptor beta chains listed next were all sequenced from one sample in a study of blood T cell repertoires in COVID-19. Assay: immunoSEQ multiplex PCR; the TCRdb copy retains only in-frame clones and omits some. The sample lists 250,000 to 350,000 clones, 85% occurring once. Input material: PBMCs or T cells enriched from blood (not recorded which). The receptor source for this set is a woman in her 50s who had recovered from COVID-19.

This chain joins TRBV11-2 and TRBJ2-2; D not resolved. CDR1 and CDR2 (germline): SGHAT, FQNNGV. The CDR3 covers 14 residues. V lost 1 base and J lost 3, with 6 bases in between. CDR3 residues: CASSLVVYTGELFF. CDR3 DNA: TGTGCCAGCAGCTTAGTAGTGTACACCGGGGAGCTGTTTTTT.

The gene calls are TRBV5-4 and TRBJ2-5; 9 bases fit TRBD2. This CDR3 has 16 amino acids. Germline trimming cut 4 bases from V and 5 bases from J; bases unmatched to any gene: 12. CDR1 and CDR2 from the germline V gene are SGHNT and YYREEE (reference sequence). The CDR3 bases are TGTGCCAGCAGCCCGCGGGGGGGCCCTTTAGCGGAGACCCAGTACTTC. Encoded protein: CASSPRGGPLAETQYF.

V is TRBV6-5 and J is TRBJ2-7; 13 bases are shared with TRBD2. Germline lookup yields CDR1 MNHEY and CDR2 SVGAGI. The CDR3 runs to 15 residues. With V trimmed by 6 bases and J by 2 bases, 4 bases remained unmatched. This CDR3 is CASSPGLAGPYEQYF. CDR3 sequence (DNA): TGTGCCAGCAGCCCGGGACTAGCGGGGCCCTACGAGCAGTACTTC.

The chain carries TRBV7-9 and TRBJ2-5, with a weak D call TRBD1 (6 bases). The CDR3 extends over 15 amino acids. With 5 bases removed from V and 3 bases from J, the gap between germline ends came to 16 bases. Per the germline V gene, CDR1 is SEHNR and CDR2 is FQNEAQ (reference sequence). The CDR3 is CASSPQGIYKETQYF. CDR3 bases: TGTGCCAGCAGCCCTCAGGGGATATATAAAGAGACCCAGTACTTC.

CDR3 coding DNA: TGTGCCAGCTCACTTGAGCGGGAGGGCCAAGGTACGCAGTATTTT. Amino acid sequence: CASSLEREGQGTQYF. V is TRBV18 and J is TRBJ2-3, with 10 bases matching TRBD2. The V and J ends lost 4 bases and 8 bases, in that order; junction bases with no gene match: 9. Germline assignment: CDR1 KGHSH and CDR2 LQKENI. The CDR3 is made up of 15 amino acids. The full variable domain, rest sourced from reference TRBV18 and TRBJ2-3, is NAGVMQNPRHLVRRRGQEARLRCSPMKGHSHVYWYRQLPEEGLKFMVYLQKENIIDESGMPKERFSAEFPKEGPSILRIQQVVRGDSAAYFCASSLEREGQGTQYFGPGTRLTVL.

The chain has TRBV11-3 and TRBJ1-1; a possible D gene is TRBD1 (5 bases). This CDR3 has 14 amino acids. Germline lookup yields CDR1 SGHNT and CDR2 YENEEA. Trimming took 5 bases from V and 2 from J, leaving 12 bases between them. CDR3 region: CASSPPQGNTEAFF. In nucleotides, the CDR3 is TGTGCCAGCAGCCCACCCCAGGGTAACACTGAAGCTTTCTTT. Full variable domain (missing parts from reference TRBV11-3 and TRBJ1-1): EAGVVQSPRYKIIEKKQPVAFWCNPISGHNTLYWYLQNLGQGPELLIRYENEEAVDDSQLPKDRFSAERLKGVDSTLKIQPAELGDSAVYLCASSPPQGNTEAFFGQGTRLTVV.

V and J are TRBV18 and TRBJ1-5; D is undetermined. The CDR3 is 16 amino acids. V shed 1 base and J shed 4 bases, with 14 bases lying between them. The germline CDR1 and CDR2 sequences are KGHSH and LQKENI. DNA of the CDR3: TGTGCCAGCTCACCACGTCAAGGGCGGAGGAATCAGCCCCAGCATTTT. Amino acid sequence: CASSPRQGRRNQPQHF.

The J gene is TRBJ1-4, the V gene TRBV5-1; 7 bases map to TRBD1. Trimming removed 4 bases from V and 2 bases from J; junction bases left unmatched: 11. Germline V gene lookup returns CDR1 SGHRS and CDR2 YFSETQ. This CDR3 has 17 residues. The CDR3 reads CASSRDSNKATNEKLFF. Here the CDR3 DNA reads TGCGCCAGCAGCCGGGACAGTAACAAGGCGACTAATGAAAAACTGTTTTTT.

The gene calls are TRBV29-1 and TRBJ2-5, with 7 bases that match TRBD1. With 3 bases clipped from V and 2 bases from J, the junction kept 0 bases outside the gene matches. The CDR3 contains 12 residues. Germline loops: CDR1 SQVTM, CDR2 ANQGSEA. CDR3 DNA sequence: TGCAGCGTTGAGGGACAGCAAGAGACCCAGTACTTC. Amino acids: CSVEGQQETQYF. The entire variable domain, with the rest obtained from reference TRBV29-1 and TRBJ2-5, is as follows: SAVISQKPSRDICQRGTSLTIQCQVDSQVTMMFWYRQQPGQSLTLIATANQGSEATYESGFVIDKFPISRPNLTFSTLTVSNMSPEDSSIYLCSVEGQQETQYFGPGTRLLVL.

The chain couples TRBV9 to TRBJ2-2, with a tentative D call TRBD1 (6 bases). In germline, CDR1 is SGDLS, CDR2 YYNGEE. The CDR3 covers 17 residues. V lost 0 bases and J 4 bases, leaving 16 bases between the germline ends. The DNA for the CDR3 is TGTGCCAGCAGCGTAGGTATGGCAGGGGTCTTCACCGGGGAGCTGTTTTTT. This codes for CASSVGMAGVFTGELFF.

The chain combines TRBV5-1 with TRBJ2-5, with 7 bases aligning to TRBD2. CDR3 length equals 15 residues. Trimming at V came to 0 bases and at J to 3 bases, leaving 5 bases not matched to a gene. CDR1 is SGHRS, CDR2 YFSETQ, per germline. CDR3 coding DNA: TGCGCCAGCAGCTTGGTGGCGGGGGTAGAAGAGACCCAGTACTTC. It encodes CASSLVAGVEETQYF.

The chain joins TRBV6-1 to TRBJ2-5, with 12 bases lining up with TRBD2. With 3 bases clipped from V and 2 bases from J, the junction kept 1 base outside the gene matches. Per germline, CDR1 MNHNS and CDR2 SASEGT. The CDR3 spans 15 residues. Written as DNA, the CDR3 is TGTGCCAGCAGTGATGGGACTAGCGGGCAAGAGACCCAGTACTTC. Its translation is CASSDGTSGQETQYF.

The J gene is TRBJ1-1, the V gene TRBV9; possible D gene TRBD1, 5 bases. Germline-derived CDR1 and CDR2 are SGDLS and YYNGEE. This CDR3 comprises 13 residues. V was cut by 4 bases and J by 6 bases, with 13 bases left in between. CDR3 coding DNA: TGTGCCAGCAGCACCGGGGGATTAGCTGAAGCTTTCTTT. Residues: CASSTGGLAEAFF.

The V and J genes are TRBV10-3 and TRBJ2-1; possible D gene TRBD1, 6 bases. Germline V lookup: CDR1 ENHRY, CDR2 SYGVKD. Trimming removed 0 bases from V and 8 bases from J, with 11 bases in between. This CDR3 has 14 amino acids. The CDR3: CAISESTGGDEQFF. The CDR3 region has the DNA TGTGCCATCAGTGAGTCGACTGGGGGCGATGAGCAGTTCTTC.

The chain is built from TRBV19 and TRBJ2-1; D might be TRBD1 (7 bases). The V end was cut by 6 bases, the J end by 1 base, with 13 bases between. Germline loops: CDR1 LNHDA, CDR2 SQIVND (reference sequence). The CDR3 loop spans 15 amino acids. The CDR3 is CASRTTGRSYNEQFF. The DNA of the CDR3 is TGTGCCAGTAGGACGACAGGGAGGTCCTACAATGAGCAGTTCTTC. Supplemented by reference TRBV19 and TRBJ2-1, the full variable domain reads DGGITQSPKYLFRKEGQNVTLSCEQNLNHDAMYWYRQDPGQGLRLIYYSQIVNDFQKGDIAEGYSVSREKKESFPLTVTSAQKNPTAFYLCASRTTGRSYNEQFFGPGTRLTVL.

This clone was picked up a small number of times. The J gene is TRBJ2-2, the V gene TRBV19; maybe TRBD1 (5 bases). Germline V gene sequence: CDR1 LNHDA, CDR2 SQIVND (reference sequence). Trimming took off 6 bases at V and 6 bases at J, with 8 bases between the two ends. The CDR3 sequence is 12 residues long. The CDR3 coding sequence is TGTGCCAGTAGGCAGGGTCCCGGGGAGCTGTTTTTT. Encoded protein: CASRQGPGELFF.

J is TRBJ2-7 and V is TRBV5-1, with TRBD2 matching over 7 bases. The CDR3 runs to 14 residues. Germline V gene sequence: CDR1 SGHRS, CDR2 YFSETQ. V shed 5 bases, J shed 1 base, and the junction held 6 bases outside the gene matches. The CDR3 DNA reads TGCGCCAGCAGAGTGGGCGGGGGATCCTACGAGCAGTACTTC. It yields the protein CASRVGGGSYEQYF.

The chain employs TRBV15 and TRBJ1-4, with 7 bases aligning to TRBD1. Losses at the gene ends were 3 bases for V and 6 bases for J; bases not matched to a gene: 13. CDR3 length: 17 amino acids. CDR1 is LNHNV and CDR2 is YYDKDF in the germline V gene (reference sequence). CDR3 nucleotides: TGTGCCACCAGCAGCCCCCAAAAGACAGGGTTATATGAAAAACTGTTTTTT. Protein: CATSSPQKTGLYEKLFF.

The genes are TRBV20-1 and TRBJ2-3; D may be TRBD2 (5 bases). Per germline, CDR1 DFQATT and CDR2 SNEGSKA (reference sequence). The CDR3 runs 15 residues. V lost 3 bases to trimming and J lost 4 bases, with 17 bases between them. Here the CDR3 DNA reads TGCAGTGCTAGTTGGTGGGAGAGGTTAGCAGATACGCAGTATTTT. Amino acids: CSASWWERLADTQYF.

The chain has TRBV7-8 and TRBJ1-3, with TRBD1 matching 11 bases. V shed 4 bases and J 2 bases; nucleotides not matched to a gene: 4. The CDR3 is 16 amino acids. Germline V lookup: CDR1 SGHVS, CDR2 FQNEAQ. In DNA, the CDR3 is TGTGCCAGCAGCTGGCGGACAGGGGGCACTGGAAACACCATATATTTT. Protein product: CASSWRTGGTGNTIYF.

This chain uses TRBV25-1 with TRBJ2-1, with 10 nucleotides matching TRBD1. Losses at the gene ends were 2 bases for V and 3 bases for J; bases not matched to a gene: 1. The CDR3 loop spans 15 amino acids. CDR1 and CDR2 (germline): MGHDK, SYGVNS. CDR3 sequence reads: CASSEGTGDYNEQFF. CDR3 nucleotides: TGTGCCAGCAGTGAAGGGACAGGGGACTACAATGAGCAGTTCTTC.